This T cell receptor (beta chain) was obtained from a study of T cell repertoires in ileal Crohn's disease. Study overall: Surgery for a complication: stricturing in roughly 61%, penetrating in roughly 40%. Thiopurines (about twelve) or anti-TNF agents (more than 17) were given postoperatively to about half. General observations from the study: Active smokers at surgery had more clonal expansions than non-smokers.

CDR1 and CDR2 from the germline V gene are MGHRA and YSYEKL. V lost 0 bases to trimming and J lost 3 bases; unmatched junction nucleotides: 7. CDR3 length: 17 amino acids. Sequenced by immunoSEQ multiplex PCR; TCRdb stores in-frame clones only, minus some. The table has around 13,000 clones, 80% to 85% seen once; the top ten hold approximately 6.5%. This clone has more than one count but fewer than ten. Antigen specificity is unknown. Sequencing used ileal tissue. The clonotype comes from an adult with Crohn's disease. This sequence joins TRBV4-1 and TRBJ2-7; 11 nucleotides align to TRBD2. The CDR3 DNA sequence: TGCGCCAGCAGCCAAGACCTAGCGGGAGGACCCAACTACGAGCAGTACTTC. This translates into CASSQDLAGGPNYEQYF.